This entry is about one T cell receptor beta chain. These data belong to a study of T cell changes during pregnancy in multiple sclerosis. J gave up 2 bases and V 0 bases, and 4 bases lay outside the gene matches. Germline assignment: CDR1 LNHNV and CDR2 YYDKDF (reference sequence). This CDR3 has 17 amino acids. Assay used: immunoSEQ multiplex PCR; TCRdb lists only in-frame clones, some missing. The sample records around 50,000 clones, about 90% being singletons. This TCR was sampled from a female donor with multiple sclerosis, enrolled in a pregnancy study. Sequencing used peripheral blood, obtained in the first trimester of pregnancy. The rearrangement joins TRBV15 to TRBJ1-3, with TRBD1 matching 10 bases. Written as DNA, the CDR3 is TGTGCCACCAGCAGAGATTCCGGGACAGGGGCTGGAAACACCATATATTTT. Translation gives CATSRDSGTGAGNTIYF.